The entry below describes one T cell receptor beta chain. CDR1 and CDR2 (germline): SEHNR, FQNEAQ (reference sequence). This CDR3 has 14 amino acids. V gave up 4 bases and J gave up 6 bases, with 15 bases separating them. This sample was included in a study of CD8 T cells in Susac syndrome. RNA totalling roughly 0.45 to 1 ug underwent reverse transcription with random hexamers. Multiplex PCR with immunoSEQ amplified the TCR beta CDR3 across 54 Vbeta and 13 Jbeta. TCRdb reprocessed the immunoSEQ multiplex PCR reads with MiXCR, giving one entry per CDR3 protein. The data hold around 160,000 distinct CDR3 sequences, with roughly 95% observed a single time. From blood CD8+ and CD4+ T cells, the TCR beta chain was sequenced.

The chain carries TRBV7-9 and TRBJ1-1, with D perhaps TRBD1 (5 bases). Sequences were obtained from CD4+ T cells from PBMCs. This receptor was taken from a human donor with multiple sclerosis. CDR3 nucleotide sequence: TGTGCCAGCAGCTCCCCCAGGGTTCGGGCTGAAGCTTTCTTT. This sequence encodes CASSSPRVRAEAFF.